This T cell receptor beta chain was sequenced for a study of response to subunit inactivated influenza vaccine. Germline V lookup: CDR1 DFQATT, CDR2 SNEGSKA (reference sequence). The J segment lost 3 bases and the V segment lost 6 bases, leaving 10 bases of the junction unmatched. This CDR3 comprises 15 residues. Each CDR3 protein is one row after TCRdb ran MiXCR on the RT-PCR reads. The data show approximately 200,000 distinct CDR3 sequences, about 15% seen once. This clonotype was seen only a few times. The TCR originated in a man aged 50-60 years who received an inactivated influenza vaccine. The sample in question was CD8+ T cells sorted from PBMCs, obtained 4 to 6 days after vaccination. The V and J genes are TRBV20-1 and TRBJ2-1; TRBD2 matches 8 bases. The DNA of the CDR3 is TGCAGTGCCCCTCTAGCGGGTTCCTTCTACAATGAGCAGTTCTTC. Its protein is CSAPLAGSFYNEQFF.